The source of this TCR beta chain is a study of control samples from healthy donors and cancer patients. Measured with immunoSEQ multiplex PCR; TCRdb has only the in-frame clones, and not every one. The repertoire has 75,000 to 90,000 clones, about 89% of them found once; the top ten carry approximately 9.4%. CDR1 and CDR2 from the germline V gene are SGHTA and FQGNSA. CDR3 size: 18 residues. J was trimmed by 0 bases and V by 5 bases; bases with no gene match: 10. The clonotype was recovered from a woman in her 50s with colorectal cancer. The chain recombines TRBV7-2 with TRBJ2-2; TRBD2 matches 9 bases. The source material was PBMCs. Here the CDR3 DNA reads TGTGCCAGCAGCCGCGGGGGGGCGGGGGCCCCGAACACCGGGGAGCTGTTTTTT. Its translation is CASSRGGAGAPNTGELFF. The full variable domain, with the rest looked up from reference TRBV7-2 and TRBJ2-2, is GAGVSQSPSNKVTEKGKDVELRCDPISGHTALYWYRQSLGQGLEFLIYFQGNSAPDKSGLPSDRFSAERTGGSVSTLTIQRTQQEDSAVYLCASSRGGAGAPNTGELFFGEGSRLTVL.